These 25 T cell receptor beta chains originate from one sample sequenced in a study of cytomegalovirus exposure and HLA in healthy donors. Here immunoSEQ multiplex PCR was the method, and the copy in TCRdb shows in-frame clones only, minus some. The sample has just under 75,000 clones; around 94% are singletons. Sequenced: PBMCs. The receptor set was obtained from a woman between 18 and 29 years old in good health and CMV-seropositive.

The genes are TRBV30 and TRBJ1-2; 9 nucleotides agree with TRBD1. V was clipped by 0 bases and J by 6 bases; unmatched bases: 5. The CDR3 consists of 14 residues. Germline values: CDR1 GTSNPN, CDR2 SVGIG (reference sequence). The CDR3 loop reads CAWSVGQGTHGYTF. CDR3 bases: TGTGCCTGGAGTGTAGGACAGGGGACTCATGGCTACACCTTC.

V gene TRBV2 combines with J gene TRBJ2-5; TRBD2 aligns across 10 bases. CDR1 SNHLY and CDR2 FYNNEI come from the germline V gene. Trimming cost V 6 bases and J 3 bases; bases outside gene matches: 7. The CDR3 sequence is 15 residues long. DNA for the CDR3: TGTGCCAGCAGCCCGGGACTAGCGCCCGAAGAGACCCAGTACTTC. Its protein is CASSPGLAPEETQYF. Supplemented by reference TRBV2 and TRBJ2-5, the full variable domain reads EPEVTQTPSHQVTQMGQEVILRCVPISNHLYFYWYRQILGQKVEFLVSFYNNEISEKSEIFDDQFSVERPDGSNFTLKIRSTKLEDSAMYFCASSPGLAPEETQYFGPGTRLLVL.

The sample holds one count of this clone. The rearrangement joins TRBV28 to TRBJ1-2; 10 positions match TRBD1. V lost 6 bases to trimming and J lost 8 bases; unmatched junction nucleotides: 12. Germline CDR1 MDHEN, CDR2 SYDVKM. The CDR3 spans 15 residues. Here the CDR3 DNA reads TGTGCCAGCAGCCAGCCCCCCGGGACAGGGGAAGGCTACACCTTC. This gives the protein CASSQPPGTGEGYTF.

The CDR3 sequence is CASSLVTGYDEQYF. The CDR3 DNA sequence: TGTGCCAGCAGCTTAGTTACAGGGTACGACGAGCAGTACTTC. V and J are TRBV7-9 and TRBJ2-7; TRBD1 is a possible D gene (6 bases). The germline gives CDR1 SEHNR, CDR2 FQNEAQ (reference sequence). V lost 1 base and J 5 bases, leaving 12 bases between the germline ends. This CDR3 region has 14 residues.

The chain employs TRBV27 and TRBJ2-2; 8 bases fit TRBD1. V was pared by 1 base and J by 5 bases, with 6 bases of the junction left unmatched. The CDR3 is 16 residues long. Germline assignment: CDR1 MNHEY and CDR2 SMNVEV (reference sequence). The CDR3: CASSLWGQVGTGELFF. In DNA form, the CDR3 reads TGTGCCAGCAGTTTATGGGGACAGGTGGGGACCGGGGAGCTGTTTTTT.

V is TRBV5-1 and J is TRBJ1-1; TRBD1 matches at 9 bases. Trimming cost V 4 bases and J 3 bases; bases outside gene matches: 4. CDR1 is SGHRS, CDR2 YFSETQ, per germline. CDR3 length: 14 amino acids. The CDR3 sequence: CASSIGQGYTEAFF. In DNA form, the CDR3 reads TGCGCCAGCAGCATCGGACAGGGGTACACTGAAGCTTTCTTT.

The chain is built from TRBV15 and TRBJ1-2; 8 nucleotides agree with TRBD1. CDR3 length: 16 amino acids. Germline lookup yields CDR1 LNHNV and CDR2 YYDKDF (reference sequence). V was clipped by 1 base and J by 1 base; unmatched bases: 5. The CDR3 coding sequence is TGTGCCACCAGCAGAGTGGACAGGGCTTTTAACTATGGCTACACCTTC. Residues: CATSRVDRAFNYGYTF.

The chain has TRBV7-9 and TRBJ2-3; no clear D gene. From germline, CDR1 is SEHNR and CDR2 FQNEAQ (reference sequence). CDR3 length: 15 residues. The V end was cut by 7 bases, the J end by 0 bases, with 14 bases between. CDR3 in amino acids: CASTKGATSTDTQYF. The CDR3 bases are TGTGCCAGCACCAAAGGCGCGACTAGCACAGATACGCAGTATTTT. Full variable domain (missing parts from reference TRBV7-9 and TRBJ2-3): DTGVSQNPRHKITKRGQNVTFRCDPISEHNRLYWYRQTLGQGPEFLTYFQNEAQLEKSRLLSDRFSAERPKGSFSTLEIQRTEQGDSAMYLCASTKGATSTDTQYFGPGTRLTVL.

This rearrangement joins TRBV28 to TRBJ2-7; possibly TRBD2 for D (5 bases). The CDR3 length is 14 residues. CDR1 and CDR2 (germline): MDHEN, SYDVKM. V lost 3 bases, J lost 0 bases, and 9 bases lay in between. The CDR3 protein is CASSLSGSSYEQYF. Here the CDR3 DNA reads TGTGCCAGCAGTTTGTCGGGGAGCTCCTACGAGCAGTACTTC.

This chain joins TRBV6-1 and TRBJ1-6; 8 bases fit TRBD1. This CDR3 is 15 amino acids long. Trimming removed 2 bases from V and 5 bases from J; junction bases left unmatched: 2. Germline CDR1 and CDR2: MNHNS and SASEGT. The CDR3 protein is CASSERDRNNSPLHF. CDR3 sequence (DNA): TGTGCCAGCAGTGAACGGGACAGGAATAATTCACCCCTCCACTTT.

The chain combines TRBV27 with TRBJ2-7; 9 bases match TRBD2. This CDR3 is 19 amino acids long. J gave up 3 bases and V 6 bases, and 21 bases lay outside the gene matches. CDR1 and CDR2 from the germline V gene are MNHEY and SMNVEV (reference sequence). The CDR3 DNA is TGTGCCAGCAGCACCAAAGGGCCCTACCCAAGCGGGAGGATCTACGAGCAGTACTTC. It yields the protein CASSTKGPYPSGRIYEQYF.

The CDR3 DNA sequence: TGCGCCAGCAGCTTGAACCACAGGGGGGTCTCCTACGAGCAGTACTTC. It translates to CASSLNHRGVSYEQYF. This sequence joins TRBV5-1 and TRBJ2-7; 8 bases map to TRBD1. The CDR3 is made up of 16 amino acids. CDR1 SGHRS and CDR2 YFSETQ come from the germline V gene. J was trimmed by 0 bases and V by 1 base; bases with no gene match: 6.

The chain employs TRBV27 and TRBJ2-3, with TRBD1 identical over 10 bases. The CDR3 sequence is 15 residues long. V was clipped by 5 bases and J by 3 bases; unmatched bases: 5. The germline V gene encodes CDR1 MNHEY and CDR2 SMNVEV (reference sequence). The CDR3 nucleotides are TGTGCCAGCAGTGAGGGACAGGGGAGGACAGATACGCAGTATTTT. Amino acids: CASSEGQGRTDTQYF.

The rearrangement links TRBV6-5 to TRBJ1-2, with D hard to call. There are 12 residues in the CDR3. CDR1 and CDR2 (germline): MNHEY, SVGAGI. V was shortened by 2 bases and J by 5 bases, with 6 bases between the two germline ends. The CDR3 loop reads CASSYGGYGYTF. CDR3 nucleotides: TGTGCCAGCAGTTACGGAGGGTATGGCTACACCTTC.

The chain recombines TRBV28 with TRBJ1-1; 7 bases line up with TRBD1. Trimming cost V 5 bases and J 11 bases; bases outside gene matches: 14. Germline CDR1 reads MDHEN; CDR2 reads SYDVKM. The CDR3 is 14 amino acids. CDR3 sequence: CASSLRTGLRSAFF. As DNA, the CDR3 is TGTGCCAGCAGTCTCAGGACAGGCCTGAGGTCGGCTTTCTTT. The variable domain in full, completed from reference TRBV28 and TRBJ1-1, reads DVKVTQSSRYLVKRTGEKVFLECVQDMDHENMFWYRQDPGLGLRLIYFSYDVKMKEKGDIPEGYSVSREKKERFSLILESASTNQTSMYLCASSLRTGLRSAFFGQGTRLTVV.

J is TRBJ2-1 and V is TRBV7-9; 9 nucleotides match TRBD1. The CDR3 is 18 amino acids. The germline gives CDR1 SEHNR, CDR2 FQNEAQ (reference sequence). Losses at the gene ends were 5 bases for V and 8 bases for J; bases not matched to a gene: 19. The CDR3 sequence: CASSHRGGTGRVRDEQFF. The CDR3 nucleotides read TGTGCCAGCAGCCACAGGGGAGGGACAGGGCGAGTAAGAGATGAGCAGTTCTTC.

The table lists this clone with a few counts. The rearrangement uses TRBV6-1 and TRBJ2-5, with D tentatively TRBD1 (6 bases). The CDR3 loop spans 15 amino acids. V lost 1 base and J 2 bases, leaving 11 bases between the germline ends. Germline loops: CDR1 MNHNS, CDR2 SASEGT. Here the CDR3 DNA reads TGTGCCAGCAGTGAAGTCAGGGGATCTCAAGAGACCCAGTACTTC. It codes for CASSEVRGSQETQYF.

The chain recombines TRBV7-2 with TRBJ2-4, with 14 bases aligning to TRBD2. Germline V gene data show CDR1 as SGHTA and CDR2 as FQGNSA. V lost 5 bases and J lost 10; bases outside the gene matches: 13. This CDR3 has 17 amino acids. CDR3 bases: TGTGCCAGCAGCCCCCTAAGACTAGCGGGGGGGCAGTATATTCAGTACTTC. This sequence encodes CASSPLRLAGGQYIQYF.

The V call is TRBV5-8, the J call TRBJ2-1; the match to TRBD2 covers 14 bases. CDR3 length equals 16 residues. The germline V gene encodes CDR1 SGHTS and CDR2 YDEGEE. The J segment lost 7 bases and the V segment lost 9 bases, leaving 12 bases of the junction unmatched. Written as DNA, the CDR3 is TGTGCCACCAAAACCCCCGGGACTAGCGGGAGTAATGAGCAGTTCTTC. It yields the protein CATKTPGTSGSNEQFF.

This chain joins TRBV11-2 and TRBJ1-1, with unresolved D. V shed 6 bases and J shed 5 bases, with 13 bases lying between them. Germline V CDR1 and CDR2: SGHAT, FQNNGV. The CDR3 has 13 amino acids. The CDR3 DNA reads as TGTGCCAGCAGAGAGGGCCGAACAACTGAAGCTTTCTTT. Residues: CASREGRTTEAFF.

The chain employs TRBV28 and TRBJ1-2; D is unclear. The length of the CDR3 is 12 residues. Germline CDR1 reads MDHEN; CDR2 reads SYDVKM. With 5 bases removed from V and 7 bases from J, the gap between germline ends came to 11 bases. This CDR3 is CASSPAGSGYTF. The DNA of the CDR3 is TGTGCCAGCAGTCCCGCTGGGAGTGGCTACACCTTC.

CDR3 protein: CASSLRGGSEQYF. In DNA, the CDR3 is TGCGCCAGCAGCTTGCGGGGGGGAAGCGAGCAGTACTTC. The chain carries TRBV5-1 and TRBJ2-7; 8 bases align to TRBD2. The CDR3 totals 13 residues. Germline V gives CDR1 SGHRS, CDR2 YFSETQ. The V segment lost 1 base and the J segment 6 bases; nucleotides outside the gene matches: 3.

On this clone itself: Other DNA variants within this sample encode the same CDR3. This rearrangement joins TRBV5-1 to TRBJ2-5; the match to TRBD2 covers 11 bases. This CDR3 contains 14 residues. CDR1 is SGHRS and CDR2 is YFSETQ in the germline V gene. The V gene end was trimmed by 3 bases and the J gene end by 2 bases; junction bases not matched to a gene: 0. The CDR3 region has the DNA TGCGCCAGCAGCTCTAGCGGGGGGCAAGAGACCCAGTACTTC. This gives the protein CASSSSGGQETQYF.

V usage is TRBV7-6 and J usage is TRBJ2-3, with TRBD1 identical over 7 bases. The CDR3 spans 19 residues. In germline, CDR1 is SGHVS, CDR2 FNYEAQ. V trimming: 2 bases; J trimming: 1 base; junction bases outside the gene matches: 15. The CDR3 bases are TGTGCCAGCAGCTTACCCCGACAGGGCCGGGTTTCCCGCACAGATACGCAGTATTTT. Protein product: CASSLPRQGRVSRTDTQYF.

This chain connects TRBV5-6 to TRBJ2-7; TRBD1 agrees at 8 bases. This CDR3 contains 15 residues. Trimming removed 4 bases from V and 1 base from J; junction bases left unmatched: 7. The germline V gene has CDR1 SGHDT and CDR2 YYEEEE. The CDR3: CASSVDRVGSYEQYF. In nucleotides, the CDR3 is TGTGCCAGCAGCGTGGACAGGGTGGGTTCCTACGAGCAGTACTTC.